One TCR beta chain is described in this entry. No antigen is known for it. This entry belongs to a study of cytomegalovirus exposure and HLA in healthy donors. Study-level results: Among the CMV-associated chains, a few were confirmed in vitro as specific for CMV antigens. With high specificity and sensitivity, the classifier reportedly diagnosed cytomegalovirus status. Clusters of TCRs from the first cohort tended to co-occur in the 90 to 150 validation repertoires (as a later analysis found).

Profiling relied on immunoSEQ multiplex PCR, and the TCRdb table lists in-frame clones only, not all of them. In the table there are around 70,000 clones, 90% to 95% of which are singletons. The sample was PBMCs. This TCR derives from a man younger than 35 in good health and CMV-seronegative.

The CDR3 nucleotides are TGCGCCAGCAGCCAGGGCCTGGGGGACAGTTTCCGCATGAACACTGAAGCTTTCTTT. Translation gives CASSQGLGDSFRMNTEAFF. The chain uses TRBV4-1 and TRBJ1-1, with TRBD1 matching over 7 bases. Germline CDR1 MGHRA, CDR2 YSYEKL. This CDR3 is built from 19 residues. Trimming removed 3 bases from V and 0 bases from J; junction bases left unmatched: 16.